The next 20 T cell receptor beta chains were all read from a single sample in a study of Ad26.COV2.S vaccination and SARS-CoV-2 variants. Assay used: immunoSEQ multiplex PCR; TCRdb lists only in-frame clones, some missing. The profile shows some 480,000 clones, roughly nine tenths of them singletons. Treatment given: some 20 received Ad26.COV2.S at low or high dose, single or two shots; 5 received placebo; per-sample allocation not given. Material that was analyzed had been drawn on day 63 after the first vaccine or placebo injection. The source was peripheral blood, collected in a trial of Ad26.COV2.S vaccine versus placebo. These receptor sequences come from a person aged 18-65 years who received the Ad26.COV2.S COVID-19 vaccine or a placebo.

This clone was seen a few times. J is TRBJ1-4 and V is TRBV28; D is unresolved. Germline V lookup: CDR1 MDHEN, CDR2 SYDVKM. There are 15 residues in the CDR3. V was pared by 3 bases and J by 8 bases, with 16 bases between. As DNA, the CDR3 is TGTGCCAGCAGTTTTTCTACTGGGCCTGGGGAAAAACTGTTTTTT. This translates into CASSFSTGPGEKLFF.

As concerns this clone: The sample holds other DNA sequences that translate to the same CDR3. V is TRBV7-3 and J is TRBJ2-6, with D unresolved. The CDR3 is 13 residues long. Germline-derived CDR1 and CDR2 are SGHTA and FQGTGA. The germline V and J ends were trimmed by 2 bases and 4 bases, with 3 bases remaining between them. CDR3 residues: CASSLGGANVLTF. The CDR3 bases are TGTGCCAGCAGCTTAGGAGGGGCCAACGTCCTGACTTTC.

Points on this clone: Compared with germline, one end of the junction differs, possibly owing to a read error. This chain links TRBV20-1 with TRBJ2-1; 8 bases fit TRBD2. This CDR3 is built from 10 residues. Germline V gene sequence: CDR1 DFQATT, CDR2 SNEGSKA (reference sequence). For the CDR3, the DNA is TGCAGTGCTACGGACGGGACTAGGGTCTTC. This gives the protein CSATDGTRVF.

The genes are TRBV28 and TRBJ2-3; TRBD2 agrees at 8 bases. Germline V gives CDR1 MDHEN, CDR2 SYDVKM. The CDR3 covers 13 residues. J lost 6 bases, V lost 7 bases, and 6 bases had no gene match. The CDR3 reads CASTTGGPDTQYF. The DNA of the CDR3 is TGTGCCAGCACTACGGGAGGGCCGGATACGCAGTATTTT.

With regard to this clone: Other nucleotide sequences in the sample specify the same CDR3. The chain joins TRBV19 to TRBJ2-5; D is tentatively TRBD1 or TRBD2 (5 bases each). This CDR3 has 14 amino acids. Per the germline V gene, CDR1 is LNHDA and CDR2 is SQIVND (reference sequence). V was clipped by 1 base and J by 1 base, with 7 bases between them. This CDR3 is CASSIGGVQETQYF. The DNA of the CDR3 is TGTGCCAGTAGTATAGGAGGGGTCCAAGAGACCCAGTACTTC.

The chain uses TRBV19 and TRBJ2-1, with TRBD2 matching over 14 bases. The CDR3 runs 18 residues. Germline trimming cut 2 bases from V and 9 bases from J; bases unmatched to any gene: 12. Germline CDR1 is LNHDA and CDR2 is SQIVND (reference sequence). CDR3 in DNA: TGTGCCAGTAGTATAAGGGGGACGGGGACTAGCGGGAGAGTTGAGCAGTTCTTC. This codes for CASSIRGTGTSGRVEQFF.

J is TRBJ1-2 and V is TRBV5-1, with 8 bases fitting TRBD1. The V and J ends lost 6 bases and 8 bases, in that order; junction bases with no gene match: 18. This CDR3 is built from 16 residues. Per the germline V gene, CDR1 is SGHRS and CDR2 is YFSETQ. The CDR3 DNA follows: TGCGCCAGCACCAACCTCGCTGGACAGGGTGTGCGAGGCTACACCTTC. Translated: CASTNLAGQGVRGYTF.

Of note for this clone: Different DNA sequences within this sample yield the same CDR3. This sequence joins TRBV9 and TRBJ1-1, with D uncertain. Trimming removed 0 bases at V and 5 bases at J, with 2 bases between. Germline assignment: CDR1 SGDLS and CDR2 YYNGEE. The CDR3 has 11 residues. CDR3 region: CASSVVTEAFF. CDR3 DNA: TGTGCCAGCAGCGTAGTTACTGAAGCTTTCTTT.

J is TRBJ1-5 and V is TRBV12-3 or TRBV12-4, with D uncertain. The CDR3 contains 12 residues. The V end was cut by 3 bases, the J end by 3 bases, with 3 bases between. This CDR3 is CASSLTNQPQHF. DNA of the CDR3: TGTGCCAGCAGTTTGACCAATCAGCCCCAGCATTTT.

V gene TRBV9 combines with J gene TRBJ1-2; D gene unclear. CDR1 is SGDLS, CDR2 YYNGEE, per germline. The CDR3 length is 15 residues. V was cut by 4 bases and J by 6 bases, with 19 bases left in between. The CDR3 is CASSRVVRFGDGYTF. CDR3 sequence (DNA): TGTGCCAGCAGCCGCGTGGTAAGATTCGGAGATGGCTACACCTTC.

V gene TRBV27 combines with J gene TRBJ1-1, with 7 positions matching TRBD1. The CDR3 has 15 residues. Looked up from germline, CDR1 is MNHEY and CDR2 is SMNVEV (reference sequence). The V gene end was trimmed by 5 bases and the J gene end by 1 base; junction bases not matched to a gene: 7. The CDR3 is CASSPRDRPNTEAFF. Here the CDR3 DNA reads TGTGCCAGCAGTCCCCGGGACAGACCGAACACTGAAGCTTTCTTT.

This clone was detected only a few times. This chain joins TRBV7-9 and TRBJ2-1; D gene ambiguous. From germline, CDR1 is SEHNR and CDR2 FQNEAQ (reference sequence). This CDR3 is built from 17 residues. The germline V and J ends were trimmed by 5 bases and 1 base, with 18 bases remaining between them. CDR3 amino acids: CASSTKPGLRSYNEQFF. Here the CDR3 DNA reads TGTGCCAGCAGCACAAAGCCCGGCCTTAGGTCCTACAATGAGCAGTTCTTC.

V usage is TRBV1 and J usage is TRBJ2-3. TRBV1 is reported as a pseudogene. The CDR3 is 16 amino acids. The CDR3 here is CTSSQDGREETDTQYF. CDR3 DNA sequence: TGCACCAGCAGCCAAGATGGAAGGGAAGAAACAGATACGCAGTATTTT.

Concerning this clone: This same CDR3 is encoded by further DNA sequences in the sample. This sequence joins TRBV24-1 and TRBJ2-3; TRBD2 matches 9 bases. The length of the CDR3 is 15 residues. Germline lookup yields CDR1 KGHDR and CDR2 SFDVKD. Unmatched junction bases numbered 2, after V lost 5 bases and J lost 0 bases. In DNA form, the CDR3 reads TGTGCCACCAGTGGGGCGGGGGGGAGCACAGATACGCAGTATTTT. Protein product: CATSGAGGSTDTQYF.

This chain links TRBV7-8 with TRBJ2-5; 9 positions match TRBD2. The CDR3 has 15 amino acids. Per germline, CDR1 SGHVS and CDR2 FQNEAQ. The V and J ends lost 4 bases and 2 bases, in that order; junction bases with no gene match: 5. The CDR3 DNA reads TGTGCCAGCAGCTCGCGGGAGGGCCGTCAAGAGACCCAGTACTTC. This gives the protein CASSSREGRQETQYF.

The rearrangement uses TRBV3-1 (or the pseudogene TRBV3-2) and TRBJ1-1, with a possible D match to TRBD1 (6 bases). V lost 5 bases, J lost 1 base, and 14 bases lay in between. CDR3 length equals 15 residues. The germline gives CDR1 LGHDT, CDR2 YNNKEL (reference sequence). CDR3 bases: TGTGCCAGCAGCACCATGACAGGACGGAACACTGAAGCTTTCTTT. Its protein product is CASSTMTGRNTEAFF.

This rearrangement joins TRBV10-1 to TRBJ2-1; no clear D. Trimming pared 11 bases from V and 10 bases from J, leaving 9 bases between. The CDR3 runs to 9 residues. Germline-derived CDR1 and CDR2 are WNHNN and SYGVQD (reference sequence). CDR3 amino acids: CAGKREQFF. The CDR3 nucleotides read TGCGCCGGTAAAAGGGAGCAGTTCTTC.

This chain links TRBV28 with TRBJ1-2; D is ambiguous. The CDR3 covers 13 residues. The V end was cut by 7 bases, the J end by 5 bases, with 14 bases between. Germline values: CDR1 MDHEN, CDR2 SYDVKM. The CDR3: CASTVTANYGYTF. CDR3 in DNA: TGTGCCAGCACCGTGACGGCGAATTATGGCTACACCTTC.

CDR3 loop: CASTFAGFRNTIYF. In DNA form, the CDR3 reads TGTGCCAGCACTTTTGCGGGATTTCGGAACACCATATATTTT. The chain is built from TRBV19 and TRBJ1-3, with unresolved D. Germline CDR1 and CDR2: LNHDA and SQIVND (reference sequence). This CDR3 spans 14 amino acids. Trimming removed 9 bases from V and 7 bases from J, with 19 bases in between.

The rearrangement links TRBV28 to TRBJ2-1, with D perhaps TRBD1 (5 bases). With 5 bases removed from V and 4 bases from J, the gap between germline ends came to 12 bases. CDR3 length: 14 amino acids. Germline V gene lookup returns CDR1 MDHEN and CDR2 SYDVKM. The CDR3 region is CASSPKTVYNEQFF. CDR3 nucleotide sequence: TGTGCCAGCAGTCCCAAGACAGTTTACAATGAGCAGTTCTTC.